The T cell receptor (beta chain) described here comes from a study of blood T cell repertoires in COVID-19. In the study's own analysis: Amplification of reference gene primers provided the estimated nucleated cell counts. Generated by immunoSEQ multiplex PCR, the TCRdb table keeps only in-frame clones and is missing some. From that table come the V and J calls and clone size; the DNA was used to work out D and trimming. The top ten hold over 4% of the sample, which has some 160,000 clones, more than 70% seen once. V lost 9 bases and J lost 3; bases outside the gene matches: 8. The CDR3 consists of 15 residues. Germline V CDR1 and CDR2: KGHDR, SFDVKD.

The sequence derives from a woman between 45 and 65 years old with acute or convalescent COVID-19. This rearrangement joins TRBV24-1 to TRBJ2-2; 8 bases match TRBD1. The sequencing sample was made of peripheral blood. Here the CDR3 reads CATSSGGADTGELFF. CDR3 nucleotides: TGTGCCACCTCCTCAGGGGGCGCGGACACCGGGGAGCTGTTTTTT.